Listed below are T cell receptor beta chains from one sample, sequenced in a study of spatial heterogeneity in lung cancer. TCRdb called the 5' RACE reads again in MiXCR, with one record for every CDR3 protein. The sample holds 20,000 to 30,000 distinct CDR3 sequences, approximately 9% seen once. The sample consisted of lung tumor tissue, taken at surgery. The source is a male donor with early-stage non-small cell lung cancer. The CDR3 runs from the conserved cysteine through the conserved F or W. A D gene is named only where the DNA matches it firmly. Not all rows give a size; the values are once, few, many and, for expanded clones, a class.

cdr3_nt,cdr3_aa,d_call,j_call,v_call,clone_size
TGTGCCAGCAGTTTCGGGAGCTCTGGAAACACCATATATTTT,CASSFGSSGNTIYF,-,TRBJ1-3,TRBV6-5,few
TGTGCCAGCAGCGTAGGGCCTGGACAGGGCGAAGAGACCCAGTACTTC,CASSVGPGQGEETQYF,TRBD1,TRBJ2-5,TRBV9,many
TGTGCCAGCAGCCCCGGGAGGACAGATAACTATGGCTACACCTTC,CASSPGRTDNYGYTF,-,TRBJ1-2,TRBV7-8,few
TGCAGTGGGGGGGCTAGCGGGAGTGAGACCCAGTACTTC,CSGGASGSETQYF,TRBD2,TRBJ2-5,TRBV20-1,-
TGTGCCAGCAGCTCCACCCGGACTAGCGGGACGGTGCAGTTCTTC,CASSSTRTSGTVQFF,TRBD2,TRBJ2-1,TRBV5-5,-
TGCAGCGTTGAAGGCAGGGGGCTACAAGAGACCCAGTACTTC,CSVEGRGLQETQYF,TRBD1,TRBJ2-5,TRBV29-1,many
TGTGCCAGCAGTTCTGATTCCTACAATGAGCAGTTCTTC,CASSSDSYNEQFF,-,TRBJ2-1,TRBV7-6,-
TGTGCCATCAAGGCGGGGGGGCAGAACTACAATGAGCAGTTCTTC,CAIKAGGQNYNEQFF,TRBD2,TRBJ2-1,TRBV10-3,-
TGTGCCAGCAGATTTGGGGGACTGAATCAGCCCCAGCATTTT,CASRFGGLNQPQHF,-,TRBJ1-5,TRBV6-1,many
TGCGCCACTACCCTGACAGGAGACAACTTGAACACTGAAGCTTTCTTT,CATTLTGDNLNTEAFF,-,TRBJ1-1,TRBV10-1,many
TGTGCCAACAGCCCTATAGCGGGGAAAGAGACCCAGTACTTC,CANSPIAGKETQYF,TRBD2,TRBJ2-5,TRBV12-3/TRBV12-4,-
TGTGCCAGCAGCCAATCGGCTAGCGGGAGTAATGAGCAGTTCTTC,CASSQSASGSNEQFF,TRBD2,TRBJ2-1,TRBV12-3/TRBV12-4,medium-sized
TGTGCCAGCAGCTTAGGGGTAGGGAGCAATGAGCAGTTCTTC,CASSLGVGSNEQFF,-,TRBJ2-1,TRBV7-2,many
TGTGCCAGCAGCTTACGGGGGAGCTCCTACAATGAGCAGTTCTTC,CASSLRGSSYNEQFF,-,TRBJ2-1,TRBV7-9,-
TGTGCCAGCAGTCCGCGGACAAACACCGGGGAGCTGTTTTTT,CASSPRTNTGELFF,-,TRBJ2-2,TRBV6-6,-
TGCAGTGCTACAGATAATGAAAAACTGTTTTTT,CSATDNEKLFF,-,TRBJ1-4,TRBV20-1,many
TGCAGTGCTCCCAGTAGGACAGGCACAGATACGCAGTATTTT,CSAPSRTGTDTQYF,-,TRBJ2-3,TRBV20-1,many
TGTGCCAGCAGCTTAGCGCGGGGGACAGATGAAAAACTGTTTTTT,CASSLARGTDEKLFF,TRBD1,TRBJ1-4,TRBV7-2,few
TGCGCCAGCAGCTTGACAGGACATAGCAATCAGCCCCAGCATTTT,CASSLTGHSNQPQHF,-,TRBJ1-5,TRBV5-1,many
TGCGCCAGCAGCTTGGCCGGACTAGCGGGAGGGCGTTCCTACAATGAGCAGTTCTTC,CASSLAGLAGGRSYNEQFF,TRBD2,TRBJ2-1,TRBV5-1,medium-sized
TGTGCCACCTCGGGACCAAAAGAGGCTTTCTTT,CATSGPKEAFF,-,TRBJ1-1,TRBV10-3,medium-sized
TGTGCCAGCAGGGAGGCCGGCCTTAATGAGCAGTTCTTC,CASREAGLNEQFF,-,TRBJ2-1,TRBV11-2,many
TGTGCCAGCAGCGCCCGGGACAGGAGCTATTTTACCGGGGAGCTGTTTTTT,CASSARDRSYFTGELFF,TRBD1,TRBJ2-2,TRBV11-2,-
TGTGCCAGCAGCTTAGGACTAGCGGGGGGGCCGAGCACAGATACGCAGTATTTT,CASSLGLAGGPSTDTQYF,TRBD2,TRBJ2-3,TRBV11-3,few
TGTGCCAGCAGTTTTTATTCCACGGGCTTTGGGACCCAGTACTTC,CASSFYSTGFGTQYF,-,TRBJ2-5,TRBV12-3/TRBV12-4,-
TGTGCCAGCAGCTTAAATAGCGGGGGCTACGAGCAGTACTTC,CASSLNSGGYEQYF,TRBD2,TRBJ2-7,TRBV7-2,few
TGTGCCAGCAGTTTTGGGGGGATACCTGGTGCGCAGTATTTT,CASSFGGIPGAQYF,-,TRBJ2-3,TRBV28,many
TGTGCCAGCAGCCCCCGGGACAGGGGTTTGGAGACCCAGTACTTC,CASSPRDRGLETQYF,TRBD1,TRBJ2-5,TRBV9,few
TGTGCCAGCAGTTCAGACACAGGGTCTGGAAACACCATATATTTT,CASSSDTGSGNTIYF,-,TRBJ1-3,TRBV28,many
TGCGCCAGCCCTCAAGTTCGGGCTGAAGCTTTCTTT,CASPQVRAEAFF,-,TRBJ1-1,TRBV5-1,-
TGTGCCACCAGCAGAGGTGCAGCTTATAATTCACCCCTCCACTTT,CATSRGAAYNSPLHF,-,TRBJ1-6,TRBV15,many
TGTGCCAGCAGTTCCTTACCGGGACTAGCGGGAGGGTCGATCTACGAGCAGTACTTC,CASSSLPGLAGGSIYEQYF,TRBD2,TRBJ2-7,TRBV6-2/TRBV6-3,many
TGTGCCAGCAGACGACAGGGAAACTACAATGAGCAGTTCTTC,CASRRQGNYNEQFF,TRBD1,TRBJ2-1,TRBV11-2,few
TGTGCCATCAGTGAGGGGACTACAACCGGGGAGCTGTTTTTT,CAISEGTTTGELFF,TRBD2,TRBJ2-2,TRBV10-3,-
TGTGCCAGCAGCTCCGACAGGGGGGTTAGCAATCAGCCCCAGCATTTT,CASSSDRGVSNQPQHF,TRBD1,TRBJ1-5,TRBV5-5,many
TGCAGCGTGGGGTCGAGTAATGGAGGCACAGATACGCAGTATTTT,CSVGSSNGGTDTQYF,-,TRBJ2-3,TRBV29-1,many